The 7 T cell receptor beta chains in this list originate from one sample, sequenced in a study of cytomegalovirus exposure and HLA in healthy donors. It was with 60 Vbeta and 13 Jbeta primers that the PCR ran. TCRdb's table, derived via immunoSEQ multiplex PCR, lists solely in-frame clones and lacks some. The sample includes under 250,000 clones, approximately 85% seen only once; the top ten take about 2.5%. Sequenced input: PBMCs. The receptors derive from a woman between 45 and 60 years old in good health and CMV-seronegative.

The J gene is TRBJ2-5, the V gene TRBV28, with D perhaps TRBD1 (6 bases). V dropped 4 bases and J dropped 4 bases, with 13 bases sitting between them. The CDR3 runs 14 residues. Germline loops: CDR1 MDHEN, CDR2 SYDVKM. The CDR3, as DNA: TGTGCCAGCAGTTCCCCCGGCAGGGGAGAGACCCAGTACTTC. Its protein product is CASSSPGRGETQYF. Based on the CDR3 plus reference TRBV28 and TRBJ2-5, the full variable domain is DVKVTQSSRYLVKRTGEKVFLECVQDMDHENMFWYRQDPGLGLRLIYFSYDVKMKEKGDIPEGYSVSREKKERFSLILESASTNQTSMYLCASSSPGRGETQYFGPGTRLLVL.

The J gene is TRBJ2-7, the V gene TRBV6-1, with 7 bases that match TRBD1. This CDR3 is 15 amino acids long. The V gene's germline CDR1 is MNHNS and CDR2 SASEGT. V was pared by 3 bases and J by 5 bases, with 10 bases of the junction left unmatched. The CDR3 DNA reads as TGTGCCAGCAGTGAGTGGGGCGACAGGGTCAACGAGCAGTACTTC. Translating gives CASSEWGDRVNEQYF.

The genes are TRBV28 and TRBJ2-6; 10 nucleotides align to TRBD1. Looked up from germline, CDR1 is MDHEN and CDR2 is SYDVKM. The CDR3 sequence is 16 residues long. The junction had 5 bases not matched to a gene; V was cut back by 7 bases and J by 2 bases. CDR3 nucleotide sequence: TGTGCCAGCAACTCCGGGACAGGGGCTGGGGCCAACGTCCTGACTTTC. Translating gives CASNSGTGAGANVLTF.

The sample holds a few counts of this clone. This chain links TRBV7-8 with TRBJ1-1; TRBD1 matches at 7 bases. CDR1 SGHVS and CDR2 FQNEAQ come from the germline V gene. CDR3 size: 16 residues. Unmatched junction bases numbered 10, after V lost 5 bases and J lost 1 base. In DNA, the CDR3 is TGTGCCAGCAGCGTACGGGACAGATTGTCGAACACTGAAGCTTTCTTT. It codes for CASSVRDRLSNTEAFF.

The chain couples TRBV29-1 to TRBJ1-2, with 7 bases matching TRBD1. V lost 4 bases to trimming and J lost 5 bases; unmatched junction nucleotides: 7. The germline gives CDR1 SQVTM, CDR2 ANQGSEA. The CDR3 totals 13 residues. CDR3 amino acids: CSVGGDSEYGYTF. CDR3 coding DNA: TGCAGCGTTGGCGGGGACAGCGAATATGGCTACACCTTC. The full variable domain, with the rest looked up from reference TRBV29-1 and TRBJ1-2, is SAVISQKPSRDICQRGTSLTIQCQVDSQVTMMFWYRQQPGQSLTLIATANQGSEATYESGFVIDKFPISRPNLTFSTLTVSNMSPEDSSIYLCSVGGDSEYGYTFGSGTRLTVV.

The CDR3 protein is CASSFQAASYNEQFF. The DNA for the CDR3 is TGCGCCAGCAGCTTTCAAGCCGCTTCCTACAATGAGCAGTTCTTC. The V and J genes are TRBV5-1 and TRBJ2-1; no clear D gene. From germline, CDR1 is SGHRS and CDR2 YFSETQ. V was shortened by 2 bases and J by 1 base, with 10 bases between the two germline ends. The length of the CDR3 is 15 residues.

V and J are TRBV27 and TRBJ2-1, with 10 bases fitting TRBD2. V shed 1 base, J shed 9 bases, and the junction held 12 bases outside the gene matches. Germline values: CDR1 MNHEY, CDR2 SMNVEV (reference sequence). This CDR3 is 17 amino acids long. The CDR3 sequence: CASSLWASGRRGGEQFF. The CDR3 DNA is TGTGCCAGCAGTTTATGGGCTAGCGGGAGAAGAGGGGGTGAGCAGTTCTTC.